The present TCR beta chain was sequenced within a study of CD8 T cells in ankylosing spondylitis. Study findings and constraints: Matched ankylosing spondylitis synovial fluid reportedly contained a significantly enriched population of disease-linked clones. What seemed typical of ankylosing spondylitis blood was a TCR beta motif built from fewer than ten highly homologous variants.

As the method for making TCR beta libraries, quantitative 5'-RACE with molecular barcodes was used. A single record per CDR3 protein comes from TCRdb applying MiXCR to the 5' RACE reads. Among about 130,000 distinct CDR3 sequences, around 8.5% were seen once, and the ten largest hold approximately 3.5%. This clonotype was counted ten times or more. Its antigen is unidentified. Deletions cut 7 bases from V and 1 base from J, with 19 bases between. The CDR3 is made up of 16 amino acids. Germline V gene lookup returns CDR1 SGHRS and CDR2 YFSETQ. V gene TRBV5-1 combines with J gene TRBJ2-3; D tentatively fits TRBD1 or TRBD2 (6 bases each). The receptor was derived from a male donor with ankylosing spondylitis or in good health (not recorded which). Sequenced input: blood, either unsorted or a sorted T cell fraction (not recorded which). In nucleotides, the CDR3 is TGCGCCAGCGTGGAAGTCGGGGGCGTCGGCACAGATACGCAGTATTTT. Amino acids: CASVEVGGVGTDTQYF.